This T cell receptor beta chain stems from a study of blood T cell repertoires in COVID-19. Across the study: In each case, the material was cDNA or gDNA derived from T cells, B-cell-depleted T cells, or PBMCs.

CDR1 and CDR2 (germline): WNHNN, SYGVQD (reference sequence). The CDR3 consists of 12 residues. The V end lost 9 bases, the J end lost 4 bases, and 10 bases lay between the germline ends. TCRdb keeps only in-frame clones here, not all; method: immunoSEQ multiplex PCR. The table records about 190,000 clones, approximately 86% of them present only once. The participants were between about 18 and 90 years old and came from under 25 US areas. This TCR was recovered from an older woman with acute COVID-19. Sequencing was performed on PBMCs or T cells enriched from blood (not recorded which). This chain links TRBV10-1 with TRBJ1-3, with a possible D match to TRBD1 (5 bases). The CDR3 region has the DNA TGCGCCAGTTCCTCAGGGGGAAACACCATATATTTT. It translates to CASSSGGNTIYF.